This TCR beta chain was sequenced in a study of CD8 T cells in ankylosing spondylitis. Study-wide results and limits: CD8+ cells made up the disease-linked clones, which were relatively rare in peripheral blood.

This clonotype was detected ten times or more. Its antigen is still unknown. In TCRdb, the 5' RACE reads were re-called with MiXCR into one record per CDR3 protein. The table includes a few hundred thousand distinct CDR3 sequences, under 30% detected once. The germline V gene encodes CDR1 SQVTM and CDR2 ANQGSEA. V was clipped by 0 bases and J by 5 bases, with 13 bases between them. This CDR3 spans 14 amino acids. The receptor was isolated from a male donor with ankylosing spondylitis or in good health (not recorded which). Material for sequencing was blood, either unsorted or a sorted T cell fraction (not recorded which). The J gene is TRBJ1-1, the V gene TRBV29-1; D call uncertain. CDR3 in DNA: TGCAGCGTTGAAGATCTGGAAGGGCGGACTGAAGCTTTCTTT. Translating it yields CSVEDLEGRTEAFF.